A single sample is the source of the 21 T cell receptor beta chains below, sequenced in a study of shared clonotypes between healthy human individuals. Terminally differentiated effector memory CD45RA+ cells were left out of the naive CD8 fraction, which was CD45RO-negative and positively selected for CCR7. The data were produced by immunoSEQ multiplex PCR, yet TCRdb's version contains in-frame clones alone and is incomplete. Among more than 2 million clones listed, over 85% were seen once. Specimen: naive CD8+ T cells from PBMCs. The receptors here all came from a man in his late teens or twenties in good health. Some clones in this sample may be carry-over from other donors' samples.

The rearrangement uses TRBV9 and TRBJ2-7; either TRBD1 or TRBD2 may supply D (6 bases each). There are 15 residues in the CDR3. From germline, CDR1 is SGDLS and CDR2 YYNGEE. V was clipped by 3 bases and J by 2 bases, with 15 bases between them. CDR3 coding DNA: TGTGCCAGCAGCGACGCGGGACACCACCCCTACGAGCAGTACTTC. This sequence encodes CASSDAGHHPYEQYF.

A note on this clone: The same CDR3 can be traced to other DNA sequences in this sample. The chain combines TRBV5-6 with TRBJ1-2; possibly TRBD1 for D (6 bases). The CDR3 consists of 12 residues. CDR1 and CDR2 (germline): SGHDT, YYEEEE. V was clipped by 2 bases and J by 8 bases, with 10 bases between them. The CDR3 reads CASSFQGGGYTF. CDR3 nucleotides: TGTGCCAGCAGCTTTCAAGGGGGAGGCTACACCTTC.

The chain joins TRBV5-1 to TRBJ2-5; D is unresolved. CDR3 length: 14 amino acids. V lost 1 base, J lost 1 base, and 8 bases lay in between. CDR1 and CDR2 from the germline V gene are SGHRS and YFSETQ. This CDR3 reads CASSLWHSQETQYF. The CDR3 DNA follows: TGCGCCAGCAGCTTGTGGCACAGCCAAGAGACCCAGTACTTC.

This clone was recorded once. The CDR3 loop reads CASAVGISYEQYF. The CDR3 region has the DNA TGTGCTAGTGCCGTCGGAATCTCCTACGAGCAGTACTTC. V is TRBV12-5 and J is TRBJ2-7; D not certain. The V end was cut by 7 bases, the J end by 0 bases, with 10 bases between. The CDR3 runs to 13 residues. The germline gives CDR1 LGHNT, CDR2 FRNRAP. Combining the CDR3 with reference TRBV12-5 and TRBJ2-7 gives the whole variable domain DARVTQTPRHKVTEMGQEVTMRCQPILGHNTVFWYRQTMMQGLELLAYFRNRAPLDDSGMPKDRFSAEMPDATLATLKIQPSEPRDSAVYFCASAVGISYEQYFGPGTRLTVT.

The chain carries TRBV1 and TRBJ2-1; the table's D call of TRBD2 was not tested on the DNA. TRBV1 is deemed a pseudogene. The CDR3 loop spans 15 amino acids. CDR3 residues: CTSSQGLAVYNEQFF. CDR3 sequence (DNA): TGCACCAGCAGCCAAGGGCTAGCGGTTTACAATGAGCAGTTCTTC.

The chain has TRBV15 and TRBJ2-5; D unclear. V gave up 4 bases and J gave up 5 bases, with 5 bases separating them. The CDR3 is made up of 11 amino acids. Germline V gene data show CDR1 as LNHNV and CDR2 as YYDKDF (reference sequence). The CDR3 sequence is CATSTRETQYF. The CDR3 DNA sequence: TGTGCCACCAGCACCCGGGAGACCCAGTACTTC.

J is TRBJ1-1 and V is TRBV5-1; tentatively, D is TRBD1 (5 bases). V shed 2 bases and J shed 8 bases, with 7 bases lying between them. The germline gives CDR1 SGHRS, CDR2 YFSETQ. The CDR3 has 11 amino acids. The CDR3 nucleotides are TGCGCCAGCAGCTTCCGGGGCGAAGCTTTCTTT. Translated: CASSFRGEAFF. The whole variable domain, filled in from reference TRBV5-1 and TRBJ1-1, reads KAGVTQTPRYLIKTRGQQVTLSCSPISGHRSVSWYQQTPGQGLQFLFEYFSETQRNKGNFPGRFSGRQFSNSRSEMNVSTLELGDSALYLCASSFRGEAFFGQGTRLTVV.

This sequence joins TRBV27 and TRBJ2-1; 10 positions match TRBD2. This CDR3 comprises 16 residues. CDR1 and CDR2 (germline): MNHEY, SMNVEV (reference sequence). V was pared by 5 bases and J by 4 bases, with 8 bases of the junction left unmatched. CDR3 DNA: TGTGCCAGCAGTAGCCCGGGACTAGCGCCTTACAATGAGCAGTTCTTC. Amino acids: CASSSPGLAPYNEQFF.

This chain connects TRBV27 to TRBJ2-2, with a tentative D call TRBD1 (6 bases). V lost 8 bases, J lost 0 bases, and 19 bases lay in between. This CDR3 is 17 amino acids long. The germline CDR1 and CDR2 sequences are MNHEY and SMNVEV (reference sequence). CDR3 protein: CASGNHNRVPNTGELFF. The CDR3 bases are TGTGCCAGCGGCAACCACAACAGGGTCCCGAACACCGGGGAGCTGTTTTTT.

The chain combines TRBV4-1 with TRBJ2-1; 13 bases line up with TRBD2. The CDR3 loop spans 18 amino acids. V shed 2 bases, J shed 3 bases, and the junction held 7 bases outside the gene matches. CDR1 MGHRA and CDR2 YSYEKL come from the germline V gene. The CDR3 loop is CASSQTGTSGIGYNEQFF. The CDR3 DNA reads TGCGCCAGCAGCCAAACCGGGACTAGCGGGATTGGCTACAATGAGCAGTTCTTC.

This clone showed up just once. The J gene is TRBJ1-4, the V gene TRBV27; D possibly corresponds to TRBD1 (6 bases). CDR3 length equals 15 residues. The V and J ends lost 6 bases and 10 bases respectively, with 21 bases between them. Per germline, CDR1 MNHEY and CDR2 SMNVEV (reference sequence). The CDR3 loop is CASSYRGARLGKLFF. The CDR3 coding sequence is TGTGCCAGCAGCTACCGGGGGGCTCGTTTGGGAAAACTGTTTTTT. The full variable domain, rest sourced from reference TRBV27 and TRBJ1-4, is EAQVTQNPRYLITVTGKKLTVTCSQNMNHEYMSWYRQDPGLGLRQIYYSMNVEVTDKGDVPEGYKVSRKEKRNFPLILESPSPNQTSLYFCASSYRGARLGKLFFGSGTQLSVL.

The J gene is TRBJ2-3, the V gene TRBV6-1, with 9 bases identical to TRBD2. The CDR3 covers 18 residues. Losses at the gene ends were 1 base for V and 4 bases for J; bases not matched to a gene: 12. Germline V gene sequence: CDR1 MNHNS, CDR2 SASEGT. As DNA, the CDR3 is TGTGCCAGCAGTGAAGTTCGTCTAGCGGGGCTGCACGCAGATACGCAGTATTTT. Translation: CASSEVRLAGLHADTQYF.

The chain has TRBV15 and TRBJ2-1; 7 bases map to TRBD2. With V trimmed by 5 bases and J by 2 bases, 6 bases remained unmatched. The V gene's germline CDR1 is LNHNV and CDR2 YYDKDF (reference sequence). The length of the CDR3 is 15 residues. CDR3 region: CATSGRERAYNEQFF. CDR3 DNA sequence: TGTGCCACCAGCGGGCGGGAGCGTGCCTACAATGAGCAGTTCTTC.

The chain uses TRBV7-9 and TRBJ2-3; 7 bases fit TRBD2. Per the germline V gene, CDR1 is SEHNR and CDR2 is FQNEAQ (reference sequence). This CDR3 region has 17 residues. The V segment lost 4 bases and the J segment 1 base; nucleotides outside the gene matches: 11. CDR3 DNA: TGTGCCAGCAGCTCCTTTCTTCGGGAGGACCGCACAGATACGCAGTATTTT. This gives the protein CASSSFLREDRTDTQYF.

V gene TRBV28 combines with J gene TRBJ2-5, with D possibly matching TRBD1 (6 bases). V lost 3 bases and J lost 2, with 13 bases in between. This CDR3 contains 15 residues. Germline V gene sequence: CDR1 MDHEN, CDR2 SYDVKM. In DNA form, the CDR3 reads TGTGCCAGCAGTTTTCTGGCGGACAGACAAGAGACCCAGTACTTC. Protein sequence: CASSFLADRQETQYF.

The chain uses TRBV19 and TRBJ2-1; tentative D call: TRBD1 (6 bases). CDR3 length: 15 residues. The V end was cut by 3 bases, the J end by 4 bases, with 13 bases between. From germline, CDR1 is LNHDA and CDR2 SQIVND (reference sequence). CDR3 nucleotides: TGTGCCAGTAGTATCATCAGGGGACCATACAATGAGCAGTTCTTC. This sequence encodes CASSIIRGPYNEQFF.

V usage is TRBV4-3 and J usage is TRBJ2-6; unclear D gene. CDR1 LGHNA and CDR2 YSLEER come from the germline V gene. V gave up 0 bases and J gave up 0 bases, with 12 bases separating them. The CDR3 extends over 18 amino acids. In nucleotides, the CDR3 is TGCGCCAGCAGCCAAGATAAATGGTTCTTCTCTGGGGCCAACGTCCTGACTTTC. Translation gives CASSQDKWFFSGANVLTF.

V usage is TRBV9 and J usage is TRBJ2-1; tentative D call: TRBD2 (5 bases). V gave up 4 bases and J gave up 5 bases, with 16 bases separating them. Germline V gene sequence: CDR1 SGDLS, CDR2 YYNGEE. This CDR3 has 15 amino acids. This chain's CDR3 is CASSQAGSPHNEQFF. CDR3 DNA sequence: TGTGCCAGCAGCCAGGCGGGTTCGCCCCACAATGAGCAGTTCTTC.

This chain links TRBV28 with TRBJ2-2; 8 bases align to TRBD1. With 4 bases clipped from V and 2 bases from J, the junction kept 9 bases outside the gene matches. Germline V CDR1 and CDR2: MDHEN, SYDVKM. The CDR3 loop spans 17 amino acids. The CDR3 reads CASSSPRTGPNTGELFF. CDR3 DNA: TGTGCCAGCAGTTCCCCCCGGACAGGGCCCAACACCGGGGAGCTGTTTTTT. Full variable domain (remainder filled in from reference TRBV28 and TRBJ2-2): DVKVTQSSRYLVKRTGEKVFLECVQDMDHENMFWYRQDPGLGLRLIYFSYDVKMKEKGDIPEGYSVSREKKERFSLILESASTNQTSMYLCASSSPRTGPNTGELFFGEGSRLTVL.

J is TRBJ1-5 and V is TRBV9; no reliable D call. Per germline, CDR1 SGDLS and CDR2 YYNGEE. V was trimmed by 0 bases and J by 4 bases, leaving 11 bases between them. The CDR3 spans 15 residues. The CDR3: CASSVGMGLNQPQHF. DNA of the CDR3: TGTGCCAGCAGCGTAGGTATGGGCCTAAATCAGCCCCAGCATTTT.

The rearrangement joins TRBV2 to TRBJ1-5; 12 nucleotides match TRBD1. V was pared by 7 bases and J by 9 bases, with 10 bases of the junction left unmatched. CDR1 SNHLY and CDR2 FYNNEI come from the germline V gene. This CDR3 spans 15 amino acids. CDR3 amino acids: CASNPGQGALGPQHF. CDR3 nucleotides: TGTGCCAGCAATCCGGGACAGGGGGCATTGGGGCCCCAGCATTTT.